This T cell receptor (beta chain) was documented in a study of PD-L1 blockade in urothelial cancer. About the research overall: When patients started atezolizumab in the mid-2010s, it was given at 1,200 mg intravenously every 3 weeks. Typically, measured as a median, blood samples had 140,000 or so T cells. The analyses of blood took place 3 weeks (second dose) and 6 weeks after treatment start. General study findings and limits: In blood at 3 weeks, tumor-associated clones expanded more among patients with durable benefit.

Noted time point: peripheral blood 6 weeks after treatment start. Remarks on this clone: Its antigen is not known.

Germline V gives CDR1 SGHVS, CDR2 FQNEAQ. The length of the CDR3 is 16 residues. V dropped 2 bases and J dropped 4; count of bases not matched to a gene: 7. Assay used: immunoSEQ multiplex PCR; TCRdb lists only in-frame clones, some missing. The table records about 120,000 clones, around nine tenths of them present only once. Sequencing used PBMCs, obtained around atezolizumab (anti-PD-L1) treatment. The chain recombines TRBV7-8 with TRBJ2-3, with 9 bases aligning to TRBD1. The clonotype comes from a man aged 60 to 69 with urothelial cancer. The CDR3, as DNA: TGTGCCAGCAGCTTACAGACAGGGGGAGTGGCAGATACGCAGTATTTT. Translated, it gives CASSLQTGGVADTQYF.